This T cell receptor beta chain was sequenced in a study of blood T cell repertoires in COVID-19. The overall study: COVID-19 samples collected from the United States, Italy and Spain covered acute and convalescent phases. PBMCs, B-cell-depleted T cells, or T cells were the source of the cDNA or gDNA that made up the material.

The germline gives CDR1 MNHNY, CDR2 SVGAGI (reference sequence). CDR3 length: 14 amino acids. Germline trimming cut 2 bases from V and 7 bases from J; bases unmatched to any gene: 4. Per the study methods: By means of reference gene primer amplification, nucleated cell counts were estimated. The protocol was immunoSEQ multiplex PCR, while the TCRdb copy is restricted to in-frame clones and leaves out a portion. The V and J calls and clone size were taken over from that table, and D and trimming were inferred from the DNA. This sample has about 130,000 clones, with more than 90% found just once. The sample was peripheral blood. The chain employs TRBV6-6 and TRBJ1-5; 8 nucleotides match TRBD1. This receptor was taken from a man aged 50 to 59 with active COVID-19. The CDR3: CASSYGTGGQPQHF. The DNA of the CDR3 is TGTGCCAGCAGTTACGGAACAGGGGGACAGCCCCAGCATTTT.